The rows below give T cell receptor beta chains drawn from one sample of a study of CD8+ T cells in alopecia areata. Here immunoSEQ multiplex PCR was the method, and the copy in TCRdb shows in-frame clones only, minus some. The data show approximately 210,000 clones, approximately 65% seen once. Sequences were derived from CD4+ T cells sorted from blood, sampled at approximately week 44, from a patient treated with tofacitinib. The receptors here all came from a human donor with alopecia areata. Both conserved end residues are part of each CDR3. D genes are given only for firm matches. Clone size is stated in some rows and not others, as once, few, many or a class when expanded.

d_call: -
j_call: TRBJ1-2
v_call: TRBV2
clone_size: -
cdr3_aa: CASSENARGSRGYTF
cdr3_nt: TGTGCCAGCAGTGAAAATGCCCGGGGGAGTCGTGGCTACACCTTC

d_call: TRBD2
j_call: TRBJ2-3
v_call: TRBV5-1
clone_size: few
cdr3_aa: CASGREVRDTDTQYF
cdr3_nt: TGCGCCAGCGGGAGGGAAGTACGTGACACAGATACGCAGTATTTT

d_call: -
j_call: TRBJ2-7
v_call: TRBV10-2
clone_size: -
cdr3_aa: CASSERGESYEQYF
cdr3_nt: TGCGCCAGCAGTGAGAGGGGGGAATCCTACGAGCAGTACTTC

d_call: TRBD1
j_call: TRBJ1-1
v_call: TRBV2
clone_size: -
cdr3_aa: CASSGGGSTEAFF
cdr3_nt: TGTGCCAGCAGTGGAGGGGGCAGCACTGAAGCTTTCTTT

d_call: -
j_call: TRBJ2-3
v_call: TRBV4-3
clone_size: -
cdr3_aa: CASSQGYSSTDTQYF
cdr3_nt: TGCGCCAGCAGCCAAGGCTATTCTAGCACAGATACGCAGTATTTT

d_call: TRBD2
j_call: TRBJ2-3
v_call: TRBV10-1
clone_size: once
cdr3_aa: CASSESGLAGGTDTQYF
cdr3_nt: TGCGCCAGCAGTGAGTCGGGGCTAGCGGGGGGCACAGATACGCAGTATTTT

d_call: -
j_call: TRBJ2-1
v_call: TRBV18
clone_size: few
cdr3_aa: CASSQALSNEQFF
cdr3_nt: TGTGCCAGCTCCCAAGCCCTCTCGAATGAGCAGTTCTTC

d_call: -
j_call: TRBJ2-1
v_call: TRBV7-3
clone_size: -
cdr3_aa: CASSLTSSAAGDEQFF
cdr3_nt: TGTGCCAGCAGCTTAACATCCTCGGCCGCAGGGGATGAGCAGTTCTTC

d_call: -
j_call: TRBJ1-2
v_call: TRBV27
clone_size: -
cdr3_aa: CASKGPSNYGYTF
cdr3_nt: TGTGCCAGCAAGGGACCGAGTAACTATGGCTACACCTTC

d_call: -
j_call: TRBJ1-6
v_call: TRBV30
clone_size: -
cdr3_aa: CAWSVHALAADPPLHF
cdr3_nt: TGTGCCTGGAGTGTACATGCGCTGGCAGCCGATCCGCCCCTCCACTTT

d_call: -
j_call: TRBJ2-6
v_call: TRBV19
clone_size: once
cdr3_aa: CASSIETRASGANVLTF
cdr3_nt: TGTGCCAGTAGTATTGAGACGAGGGCGTCTGGGGCCAACGTCCTGACTTTC

d_call: TRBD1
j_call: TRBJ2-1
v_call: TRBV27
clone_size: -
cdr3_aa: CASSTRQGYNEQFF
cdr3_nt: TGTGCCAGCAGTACCCGACAGGGTTACAATGAGCAGTTCTTC

d_call: TRBD1
j_call: TRBJ2-7
v_call: TRBV30
clone_size: -
cdr3_aa: CAWLQGVEQYF
cdr3_nt: TGTGCCTGGCTACAGGGGGTCGAGCAGTACTTC

d_call: -
j_call: TRBJ1-2
v_call: TRBV19
clone_size: -
cdr3_aa: CASSIDRGSGSGYTF
cdr3_nt: TGTGCCAGTAGTATAGATCGGGGCAGCGGAAGTGGCTACACCTTC

d_call: -
j_call: TRBJ2-6
v_call: TRBV5-1
clone_size: -
cdr3_aa: CASSLAGPFSANVLTF
cdr3_nt: TGCGCCAGCAGCTTGGCCGGCCCGTTCTCGGCCAACGTCCTGACTTTC

d_call: -
j_call: TRBJ2-6
v_call: TRBV5-1
clone_size: -
cdr3_aa: CASRPLASGANVLTF
cdr3_nt: TGCGCCAGCAGACCATTAGCCTCTGGGGCCAACGTCCTGACTTTC

d_call: -
j_call: TRBJ2-3
v_call: TRBV5-5
clone_size: -
cdr3_aa: CASSPGQSTDTQYF
cdr3_nt: TGTGCCAGCAGCCCAGGACAGAGCACAGATACGCAGTATTTT

d_call: -
j_call: TRBJ1-1
v_call: TRBV5-5
clone_size: -
cdr3_aa: CASSLAAPSEAFF
cdr3_nt: TGTGCCAGCAGCTTGGCGGCACCCTCTGAAGCTTTCTTT

d_call: -
j_call: TRBJ2-7
v_call: TRBV4-1
clone_size: few
cdr3_aa: CASSTLDRGEQYF
cdr3_nt: TGCGCCAGCAGTACCTTGGACAGAGGCGAGCAGTACTTC

d_call: -
j_call: TRBJ2-7
v_call: TRBV7-2
clone_size: few
cdr3_aa: CASSPQGGNEQYF
cdr3_nt: TGTGCCAGCAGCCCACAGGGTGGTAACGAGCAGTACTTC

d_call: -
j_call: TRBJ2-3
v_call: TRBV4-3
clone_size: -
cdr3_aa: CASSQDRNPRSSRTDTQYF
cdr3_nt: TGCGCCAGCAGCCAAGATCGGAACCCTCGCAGCTCTCGCACAGATACGCAGTATTTT

d_call: -
j_call: TRBJ1-2
v_call: TRBV4-2
clone_size: -
cdr3_aa: CASSQDSRDIIYGYTF
cdr3_nt: TGTGCCAGCAGCCAAGACTCCCGGGACATCATCTATGGCTACACCTTC

d_call: -
j_call: TRBJ1-1
v_call: TRBV28
clone_size: -
cdr3_aa: CASTTLAGKAEAFF
cdr3_nt: TGTGCCAGCACCACCCTCGCCGGGAAAGCTGAAGCTTTCTTT

d_call: -
j_call: TRBJ1-5
v_call: TRBV6-1
clone_size: -
cdr3_aa: CASTPLRNQPQHF
cdr3_nt: TGTGCCAGCACCCCCCTACGGAATCAGCCCCAGCATTTT

d_call: -
j_call: TRBJ2-5
v_call: TRBV7-3
clone_size: few
cdr3_aa: CASSLPPRAETQYF
cdr3_nt: TGTGCCAGCAGCTTACCCCCCAGGGCGGAGACCCAGTACTTC